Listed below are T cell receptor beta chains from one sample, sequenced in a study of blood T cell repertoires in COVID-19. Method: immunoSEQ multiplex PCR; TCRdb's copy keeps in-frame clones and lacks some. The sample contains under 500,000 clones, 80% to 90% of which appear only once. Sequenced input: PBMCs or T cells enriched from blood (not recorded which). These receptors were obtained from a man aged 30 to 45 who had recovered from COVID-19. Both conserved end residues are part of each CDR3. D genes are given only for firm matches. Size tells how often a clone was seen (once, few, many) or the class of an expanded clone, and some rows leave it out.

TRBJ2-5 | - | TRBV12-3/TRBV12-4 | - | CASSWELWTQYF | TGTGCCAGCAGCTGGGAGTTATGGACCCAGTACTTC
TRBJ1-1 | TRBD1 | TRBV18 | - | CASSPPGQGVWAEAFF | TGTGCCAGCTCACCACCGGGACAGGGGGTTTGGGCTGAAGCTTTCTTT
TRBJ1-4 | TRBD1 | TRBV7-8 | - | CASRRTGDEKLFF | TGTGCCAGCAGAAGGACAGGAGATGAAAAACTGTTTTTT
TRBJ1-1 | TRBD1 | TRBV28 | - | CASSLSGQGLTEAFF | TGTGCCAGCAGTTTATCGGGACAGGGATTGACTGAAGCTTTCTTT
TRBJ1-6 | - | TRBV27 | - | CASGRHEFNSPLHF | TGTGCCAGCGGCAGACATGAGTTTAATTCACCCCTCCACTTT
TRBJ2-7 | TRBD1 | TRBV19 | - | CASSPGQGSIYEQYF | TGTGCCAGTAGTCCGGGACAGGGATCGATCTACGAGCAGTACTTC
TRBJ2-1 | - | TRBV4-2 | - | CASSSQDNSYNEQFF | TGTGCCAGCAGCTCCCAGGACAACTCCTACAATGAGCAGTTCTTC
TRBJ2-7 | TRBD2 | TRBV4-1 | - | CASSRETGLVYEQYF | TGCGCCAGCAGCCGAGAAACGGGACTAGTTTACGAGCAGTACTTC
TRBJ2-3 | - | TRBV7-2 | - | CASSLTSGTDTQYF | TGTGCCAGCAGCTTAACTTCGGGCACAGATACGCAGTATTTT
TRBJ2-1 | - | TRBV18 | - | CASSPSYNPGNEQFF | TGTGCCAGCTCACCTAGCTATAATCCGGGAAATGAGCAGTTCTTC
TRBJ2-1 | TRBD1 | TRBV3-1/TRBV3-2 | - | CASTKRTGSNEQFF | TGTGCCAGCACAAAGAGGACAGGGAGCAATGAGCAGTTCTTC
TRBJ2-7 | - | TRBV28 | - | CASSYNEQYF | TGTGCCAGCAGTTACAACGAGCAGTACTTC
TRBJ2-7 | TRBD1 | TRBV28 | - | CASSRGTDSYEQYF | TGTGCCAGCAGTCGTGGGACAGACTCCTACGAGCAGTACTTC
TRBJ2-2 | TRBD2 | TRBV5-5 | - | CASSLKGTSSGRNTGELFF | TGTGCCAGCAGCTTGAAGGGAACCAGTAGCGGGAGGAACACCGGGGAGCTGTTTTTT
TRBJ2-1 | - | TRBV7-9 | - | CASSLGAGGYNEQFF | TGTGCCAGCAGCCTGGGGGCGGGCGGCTACAATGAGCAGTTCTTC
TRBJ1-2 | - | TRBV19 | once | CASSMGGGDGYTF | TGTGCCAGTAGTATGGGCGGGGGCGATGGCTACACCTTC
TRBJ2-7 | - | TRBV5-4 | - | CASSLSAQEGSEQYF | TGTGCCAGCAGCTTGTCGGCGCAGGAGGGAAGCGAGCAGTACTTC
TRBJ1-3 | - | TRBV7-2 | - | CASSLTGTGNTIYF | TGTGCCAGCAGCTTAACAGGGACTGGAAACACCATATATTTT
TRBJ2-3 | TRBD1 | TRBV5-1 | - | CASSQNTGGRTDTQYF | TGCGCCAGCAGCCAAAACACAGGGGGCCGCACAGATACGCAGTATTTT
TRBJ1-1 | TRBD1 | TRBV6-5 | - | CASSPGQGGAFF | TGTGCCAGCAGTCCTGGACAGGGCGGAGCTTTCTTT
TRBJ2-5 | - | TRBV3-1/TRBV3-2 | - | CASSPSRSTPETQYF | TGTGCCAGCAGCCCTTCCCGTAGTACCCCAGAGACCCAGTACTTC
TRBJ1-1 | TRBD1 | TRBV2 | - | CASRTGENTEAFF | TGTGCCAGCAGGACAGGGGAGAACACTGAAGCTTTCTTT
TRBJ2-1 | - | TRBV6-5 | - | CASSYSGGEGEQFF | TGTGCCAGCAGTTACTCGGGGGGAGAGGGTGAGCAGTTCTTC
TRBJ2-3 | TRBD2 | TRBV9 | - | CASSVEGLAGGSDTQYF | TGTGCCAGCAGCGTAGAGGGACTAGCGGGAGGATCAGATACGCAGTATTTT
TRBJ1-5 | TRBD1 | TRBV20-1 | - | CSASFGQGTYQPQHF | TGCAGTGCTAGTTTCGGACAGGGGACTTACCAGCCCCAGCATTTT
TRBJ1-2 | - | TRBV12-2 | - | CASRLARESGDYGYTF | TGTGCAAGTCGCTTAGCGCGGGAATCTGGGGACTATGGCTACACCTTC
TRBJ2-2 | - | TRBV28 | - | CASSPNTGDSGELFF | TGTGCCAGCAGCCCAAATACAGGGGACTCCGGGGAGCTGTTTTTT
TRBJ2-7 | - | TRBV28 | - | CASLQGGGYEQYF | TGTGCCAGCCTGCAGGGAGGAGGGTACGAGCAGTACTTC
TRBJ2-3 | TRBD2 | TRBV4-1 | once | CASSLLTSTHTQYF | TGCGCCAGCAGCCTACTGACTAGCACTCATACGCAGTATTTT
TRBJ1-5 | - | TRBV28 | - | CASSSPQLNSNQPQHF | TGTGCCAGCAGTTCCCCCCAACTAAATAGCAATCAGCCCCAGCATTTT
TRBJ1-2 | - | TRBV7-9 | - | CASSINRVGANYGYTF | TGTGCCAGCAGCATCAACAGGGTTGGGGCTAACTATGGCTACACCTTC
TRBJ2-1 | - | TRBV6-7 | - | CASIGTCYNEQFF | TGTGCCAGCATCGGGACTTGCTACAATGAGCAGTTCTTC
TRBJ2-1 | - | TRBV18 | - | CASSPPQGGVYEQFF | TGTGCCAGCTCACCCCCACAGGGTGGAGTCTATGAGCAGTTCTTC
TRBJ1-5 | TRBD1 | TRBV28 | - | CASSSRDRGYQPQHF | TGTGCCAGCAGTTCACGGGACAGGGGCTATCAGCCCCAGCATTTT
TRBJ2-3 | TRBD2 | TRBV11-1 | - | CASSLRSSGRADTQYF | TGTGCCAGCAGCTTACGTTCTAGCGGGAGAGCAGATACGCAGTATTTT
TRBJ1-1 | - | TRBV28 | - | CASTLTGDTEAFF | TGTGCCAGCACCCTGACGGGGGACACTGAAGCTTTCTTT
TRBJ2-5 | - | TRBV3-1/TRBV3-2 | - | CASSQDRGQETQYF | TGTGCCAGCAGCCAAGATCGGGGGCAAGAGACCCAGTACTTC
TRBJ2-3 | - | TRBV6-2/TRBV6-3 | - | CASSRILEGPDTQYF | TGTGCCAGCAGTAGGATATTAGAGGGCCCGGATACGCAGTATTTT
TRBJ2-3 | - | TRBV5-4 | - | CASSLEGGPSSSTDTQYF | TGTGCCAGCAGCTTGGAGGGCGGGCCTTCCTCTAGCACAGATACGCAGTATTTT